The 31 T cell receptor beta chains in this list originate from one sample, sequenced in a study of cytomegalovirus exposure and HLA in healthy donors. PCR was performed using 60 Vbeta and 13 Jbeta primers. The protocol was immunoSEQ multiplex PCR, while the TCRdb copy is restricted to in-frame clones and leaves out a portion. The repertoire holds roughly 190,000 clones, with approximately 86% as singletons. The source material was PBMCs. The receptors stem from a young woman in good health and CMV-seronegative.

This chain connects TRBV11-2 to TRBJ2-7; D might be TRBD2 (6 bases). V was shortened by 7 bases and J by 0 bases, with 22 bases between the two germline ends. The CDR3 runs 17 residues. CDR1 is SGHAT and CDR2 is FQNNGV in the germline V gene. CDR3 in amino acids: CASTRLEPGPSSYEQYF. The CDR3 region has the DNA TGTGCCAGCACCCGACTAGAGCCGGGGCCAAGCTCCTACGAGCAGTACTTC.

The gene calls are TRBV7-3 and TRBJ2-5; TRBD2 agrees at 11 bases. This CDR3 is built from 15 residues. CDR1 and CDR2 (germline): SGHTA, FQGTGA. The V segment lost 2 bases and the J segment 5 bases; nucleotides outside the gene matches: 4. The CDR3 is CASSLLAGGSETQYF. The CDR3 region has the DNA TGTGCCAGCAGCTTACTAGCGGGAGGTTCGGAGACCCAGTACTTC.

The chain couples TRBV10-3 to TRBJ1-5, with D unclear. The CDR3 spans 13 residues. The ends were cut back, 3 bases at V and 8 bases at J, with 11 bases in the middle. Germline V gene data show CDR1 as ENHRY and CDR2 as SYGVKD. The CDR3 is CAISDGGVKPQHF. The CDR3, as DNA: TGTGCCATCAGTGACGGCGGGGTCAAGCCCCAGCATTTT.

V and J are TRBV18 and TRBJ1-1; 7 nucleotides line up with TRBD1. This CDR3 contains 13 residues. Germline values: CDR1 KGHSH, CDR2 LQKENI. The V gene end was trimmed by 6 bases and the J gene end by 7 bases; junction bases not matched to a gene: 8. The DNA of the CDR3 is TGTGCCAGCTCCCGGGACAGCACCTTTGAAGCTTTCTTT. Translated: CASSRDSTFEAFF.

The chain links TRBV2 to TRBJ1-6, with D tentatively TRBD1 (6 bases). Germline assignment: CDR1 SNHLY and CDR2 FYNNEI. The CDR3 contains 14 residues. V lost 4 bases, J lost 6 bases, and 10 bases lay in between. This CDR3 reads CASSGQATNSPLHF. The CDR3 DNA reads as TGTGCCAGCAGTGGACAGGCGACTAATTCACCCCTCCACTTT.

This chain links TRBV5-8 with TRBJ1-1; possible D gene TRBD1, 6 bases. Trimming cost V 4 bases and J 7 bases, with 20 bases left between them. CDR1 is SGHTS and CDR2 is YDEGEE in the germline V gene. The CDR3 is made up of 15 amino acids. CDR3 DNA sequence: TGTGCCAGCAGCCCCCATGGGGGGGGGCAAGGTGAAGCTTTCTTT. This encodes CASSPHGGGQGEAFF.

This chain links TRBV30 with TRBJ1-2, with D hard to call. The germline V gene has CDR1 GTSNPN and CDR2 SVGIG (reference sequence). CDR3 length: 13 residues. Trimming pared 3 bases from V and 2 bases from J, leaving 10 bases between. The CDR3 loop reads CAWRLTGNYGYTF. The CDR3, as DNA: TGTGCCTGGAGGCTAACGGGGAACTATGGCTACACCTTC.

The chain uses TRBV11-3 and TRBJ2-7; perhaps TRBD1 as D (6 bases). The V and J ends lost 5 bases and 5 bases respectively, with 16 bases between them. The CDR3 loop spans 14 amino acids. Germline CDR1 SGHNT, CDR2 YENEEA. The DNA for the CDR3 is TGTGCCAGCAGCCAAATGGGGGCGGGCAACGAGCAGTACTTC. Protein sequence: CASSQMGAGNEQYF.

The V gene is TRBV19, the J gene TRBJ2-1; weak D call: TRBD2 (8 bases). From germline, CDR1 is LNHDA and CDR2 SQIVND (reference sequence). V shed 7 bases and J shed 4 bases, with 23 bases lying between them. This CDR3 has 17 residues. Here the CDR3 reads CASKPRGTGGEYNEQFF. In DNA, the CDR3 is TGTGCCAGTAAACCCAGGGGGACGGGAGGGGAATACAATGAGCAGTTCTTC.

The rearrangement joins TRBV6-5 to TRBJ1-5; D is ambiguous. CDR1 and CDR2 (germline): MNHEY, SVGAGI. CDR3 length: 15 amino acids. V gave up 6 bases and J gave up 0 bases, with 12 bases separating them. The CDR3 here is CASRMTYGSNQPQHF. Written as DNA, the CDR3 is TGTGCCAGCAGGATGACTTACGGTAGCAATCAGCCCCAGCATTTT.

CDR3 DNA sequence: TGTGCCAGCAGTTACGGAGGGACAGGGTTAAGAACTGAAGCTTTCTTT. This sequence encodes CASSYGGTGLRTEAFF. The rearrangement joins TRBV6-5 to TRBJ1-1; 9 bases align to TRBD1. CDR3 length: 16 amino acids. Germline assignment: CDR1 MNHEY and CDR2 SVGAGI. Trimming at V came to 2 bases and at J to 5 bases, leaving 9 bases not matched to a gene.

V usage is TRBV29-1 and J usage is TRBJ1-2; no clear D. The CDR3 is 13 residues long. Trimming took off 8 bases at V and 3 bases at J, with 16 bases between the two ends. Per the germline V gene, CDR1 is SQVTM and CDR2 is ANQGSEA. This CDR3 reads CSTQGGSDYGYTF. The CDR3 DNA reads TGCAGCACCCAAGGCGGGAGTGACTATGGCTACACCTTC.

This clone is a singleton in its sample. This sequence joins TRBV6-1 and TRBJ1-6, with D possibly TRBD1 on 6 matching bases. The CDR3 is 13 amino acids. The V gene's germline CDR1 is MNHNS and CDR2 SASEGT. V was cut by 5 bases and J by 11 bases, with 13 bases left in between. Here the CDR3 DNA reads TGTGCCAGCAGTTCCCTAAGGGGGACACCCCTCCACTTT. Protein product: CASSSLRGTPLHF.

This sequence joins TRBV5-4 and TRBJ1-6; D unclear. This CDR3 has 13 amino acids. Trimming removed 5 bases at V and 8 bases at J, with 11 bases between. The germline gives CDR1 SGHNT, CDR2 YYREEE (reference sequence). The CDR3 DNA reads TGTGCCAGCAGTGAGCAAAACCATTCACCCCTCCACTTT. It is translated as CASSEQNHSPLHF.

This chain uses TRBV7-6 with TRBJ1-2, with D perhaps matching TRBD1 (6 bases). Trimming removed 4 bases at V and 5 bases at J, with 11 bases between. CDR3 length: 13 amino acids. The germline V gene has CDR1 SGHVS and CDR2 FNYEAQ. The CDR3 nucleotides read TGTGCCAGCAGCTCTGGACAGCGTTATGGCTACACCTTC. Translation: CASSSGQRYGYTF.

This sequence joins TRBV6-6 and TRBJ2-3; TRBD1 is a possible D gene (5 bases). The V end lost 7 bases, the J end lost 2 bases, and 7 bases lay between the germline ends. The length of the CDR3 is 12 residues. Germline CDR1 is MNHNY and CDR2 is SVGAGI (reference sequence). The CDR3 sequence is CASKGATDTQYF. The CDR3 DNA is TGTGCCAGCAAAGGGGCCACAGATACGCAGTATTTT.

This clone occurred once. This chain uses TRBV7-2 with TRBJ2-3; 16 bases line up with TRBD2. V dropped 3 bases and J dropped 3; count of bases not matched to a gene: 3. CDR1 and CDR2 from the germline V gene are SGHTA and FQGNSA. This CDR3 has 17 amino acids. The DNA of the CDR3 is TGTGCCAGCAGCTTGGGACTAGCGGGAGGGCCTACAGATACGCAGTATTTT. It yields the protein CASSLGLAGGPTDTQYF.

The chain carries TRBV4-2 and TRBJ2-1, with 7 bases fitting TRBD1. There are 17 residues in the CDR3. Per the germline V gene, CDR1 is LGHNA and CDR2 is YNFKEQ. The trim removed 0 bases at V and 3 bases at J, leaving 8 bases unmatched. The CDR3 nucleotides read TGTGCCAGCAGCCAAGATGGAGACAGGGCCCACTACAATGAGCAGTTCTTC. This translates into CASSQDGDRAHYNEQFF.

The chain is built from TRBV4-2 and TRBJ2-1, with a possible D match to TRBD2 (6 bases). This CDR3 spans 15 amino acids. Germline V CDR1 and CDR2: LGHNA, YNFKEQ. V shed 1 base and J shed 7 bases, with 14 bases lying between them. The CDR3 nucleotides are TGTGCCAGCAGCCAAGGTCGACTAGAGGGGAATGAGCAGTTCTTC. Its translation: CASSQGRLEGNEQFF.

This chain links TRBV2 with TRBJ2-2, with 9 bases identical to TRBD1. In germline, CDR1 is SNHLY, CDR2 FYNNEI. CDR3 length: 16 amino acids. The V gene end was trimmed by 0 bases and the J gene end by 3 bases; junction bases not matched to a gene: 2. Here the CDR3 reads CASSEARQGDTGELFF. The CDR3 region has the DNA TGTGCCAGCAGTGAAGCGCGACAGGGGGACACCGGGGAGCTGTTTTTT.

This sequence joins TRBV6-5 and TRBJ1-6; D is perhaps TRBD1 (5 bases). Germline-derived CDR1 and CDR2 are MNHEY and SVGAGI. Deletions cut 5 bases from V and 8 bases from J, with 13 bases between. This CDR3 spans 14 amino acids. CDR3 residues: CASSRKGWDSPLHF. The CDR3 DNA follows: TGTGCCAGCAGTAGGAAGGGGTGGGATTCACCCCTCCACTTT.

V usage is TRBV6-5 and J usage is TRBJ1-2; D is undetermined. This CDR3 spans 14 amino acids. Germline values: CDR1 MNHEY, CDR2 SVGAGI. V was shortened by 2 bases and J by 4 bases, with 11 bases between the two germline ends. The CDR3 reads CASSYSISTYGYTF. The CDR3 coding sequence is TGTGCCAGCAGTTACAGTATTAGTACCTATGGCTACACCTTC.

The gene calls are TRBV5-4 and TRBJ2-1; TRBD2 is a possible D gene (5 bases). The V end was cut by 3 bases, the J end by 1 base, with 17 bases between. Per germline, CDR1 SGHNT and CDR2 YYREEE (reference sequence). The CDR3 runs 17 residues. CDR3 loop: CASSSAIGVSSYNEQFF. CDR3 nucleotide sequence: TGTGCCAGCAGCTCGGCGATCGGGGTATCTTCCTACAATGAGCAGTTCTTC.

This clone has only one observation. The genes are TRBV11-3 and TRBJ2-1; 9 nucleotides match TRBD2. V gave up 5 bases and J gave up 8 bases; unmatched junction bases: 4. The CDR3 loop spans 13 amino acids. Germline CDR1 SGHNT, CDR2 YENEEA. The CDR3 DNA follows: TGTGCCAGCAGCCCCGGGACTAGCTATGAGCAGTTCTTC. Amino acids: CASSPGTSYEQFF.

This chain uses TRBV7-9 with TRBJ1-2; 9 bases are a match to TRBD1. The V segment lost 0 bases and the J segment 13 bases; nucleotides outside the gene matches: 12. This CDR3 contains 15 residues. The germline gives CDR1 SEHNR, CDR2 FQNEAQ (reference sequence). CDR3 DNA: TGTGCCAGCAGCTTAGCGGAATACAGGGGGCGCGATCGCACCTTC. As protein: CASSLAEYRGRDRTF.

V and J are TRBV7-6 and TRBJ1-2; tentatively, D is TRBD1 (5 bases). Per the germline V gene, CDR1 is SGHVS and CDR2 is FNYEAQ. V lost 5 bases and J 7 bases, leaving 11 bases between the germline ends. The CDR3 totals 12 residues. The CDR3 DNA sequence: TGTGCCAGCAGCCCTGTGGGGGGTGGCTACACCTTC. Protein sequence: CASSPVGGGYTF.

The gene calls are TRBV11-2 and TRBJ1-1; 8 bases are shared with TRBD1. The CDR3 spans 17 residues. CDR1 and CDR2 (germline): SGHAT, FQNNGV. V trimming: 4 bases; J trimming: 4 bases; junction bases outside the gene matches: 14. Here the CDR3 DNA reads TGTGCCAGCAGCTACAACACCGGACAGGGTTTTTCCACTGAAGCTTTCTTT. The encoded protein is CASSYNTGQGFSTEAFF.

This sequence joins TRBV27 and TRBJ2-7; the match to TRBD1 covers 8 bases. V trimming: 3 bases; J trimming: 7 bases; junction bases outside the gene matches: 5. This CDR3 region has 13 residues. Germline V lookup: CDR1 MNHEY, CDR2 SMNVEV (reference sequence). The CDR3 nucleotides are TGTGCCAGCAGTTTTGGGACAGGCGGAGAGCAGTACTTC. This gives the protein CASSFGTGGEQYF.

The chain employs TRBV6-1 and TRBJ1-2; tentatively, D is TRBD1 (6 bases). This CDR3 has 13 amino acids. Germline V gene lookup returns CDR1 MNHNS and CDR2 SASEGT. Trimming took 7 bases from V and 4 from J, leaving 13 bases between them. CDR3 sequence: CASIQGPGYGYTF. DNA for the CDR3: TGTGCCAGCATTCAGGGGCCAGGCTATGGCTACACCTTC.

The chain has TRBV7-3 and TRBJ2-2; 7 nucleotides match TRBD1. Germline CDR1 and CDR2: SGHTA and FQGTGA. The CDR3 loop spans 16 amino acids. V lost 3 bases, J lost 6 bases, and 10 bases stayed unmatched. The CDR3 DNA reads as TGTGCCAGCAGCTTTTTGCGACAGGGTGGCGCCGGGGAGCTGTTTTTT. This translates into CASSFLRQGGAGELFF.

This clone showed up just a few times. CDR3: CASSPRQGPNIQYF. For the CDR3, the DNA is TGTGCCAGTAGTCCGAGACAGGGCCCTAACATTCAGTACTTC. The V call is TRBV19, the J call TRBJ2-4; 7 bases map to TRBD1. V shed 5 bases, J shed 7 bases, and the junction held 8 bases outside the gene matches. The CDR3 extends over 14 amino acids. Germline V gene data show CDR1 as LNHDA and CDR2 as SQIVND (reference sequence).